This T cell receptor (beta chain) was recovered during a study of T cell repertoires in cytomegalovirus infection. Across the whole study: CMV epitopes, recently identified HLA-C-restricted and well-studied HLA-B-restricted, were used. Based on public TCR beta signatures, there were indications of CMV infection and of a matching HLA type. Study observations and caveats: HLA-C-restricted CMV-specific TCR beta clonotypes were dominant in the ex vivo response. Based on cumulative public TCR beta family frequency, carriers of CMV plus the relevant HLA were identified.

TCRdb reanalysed the reads using MiXCR and keeps one entry per CDR3 protein. The data contain 570,000 or so distinct CDR3 sequences, 35% to 50% of them singletons. Trimming took 3 bases from V and 5 from J, leaving 10 bases between them. The length of the CDR3 is 13 residues. This clonotype occurred a few times. Its antigen is not identified. The V and J genes are TRBV12-3 or TRBV12-4 and TRBJ2-5; unclear D gene. Sequences were derived from cultured PBMCs, sampled from culture after CMV antigen stimulation. The origin of this receptor is a human donor in good health (CMV status not recorded). Some clones in this sample may be carry-over from other donors' samples. In nucleotides, the CDR3 is TGTGCCAGCAGTTTCAGTGTAATGGAGACCCAGTACTTC. Translated, it gives CASSFSVMETQYF.